This TCR beta chain was sequenced in a study of blood T cell repertoires in COVID-19. Study-wide context: Samples came from the United States, Italy and Spain, spanning acute and convalescent COVID-19.

Original data processing: Researchers report that nucleated cell counts were estimated from reference gene primer amplification. Sequencing was performed with immunoSEQ multiplex PCR; in TCRdb, only in-frame clones are kept and a portion is missing. The V and J calls and clone size are taken from that table; D and trimming were inferred from the DNA. The sample lists fewer than 650,000 clones, about 89% occurring once. The CDR3 has 13 amino acids. Trimming removed 6 bases at V and 4 bases at J, with 12 bases between. This clone turned up a few times. The clonotype originates from a woman aged 45-65 years with COVID-19, enrolled during active disease. The rearrangement links TRBV12-3 or TRBV12-4 to TRBJ1-2; D ambiguous. The sequenced sample consisted of peripheral blood. CDR3 nucleotide sequence: TGTGCCAGCAGCTCTCCGGCGGTCTATGGCTACACCTTC. Protein product: CASSSPAVYGYTF.